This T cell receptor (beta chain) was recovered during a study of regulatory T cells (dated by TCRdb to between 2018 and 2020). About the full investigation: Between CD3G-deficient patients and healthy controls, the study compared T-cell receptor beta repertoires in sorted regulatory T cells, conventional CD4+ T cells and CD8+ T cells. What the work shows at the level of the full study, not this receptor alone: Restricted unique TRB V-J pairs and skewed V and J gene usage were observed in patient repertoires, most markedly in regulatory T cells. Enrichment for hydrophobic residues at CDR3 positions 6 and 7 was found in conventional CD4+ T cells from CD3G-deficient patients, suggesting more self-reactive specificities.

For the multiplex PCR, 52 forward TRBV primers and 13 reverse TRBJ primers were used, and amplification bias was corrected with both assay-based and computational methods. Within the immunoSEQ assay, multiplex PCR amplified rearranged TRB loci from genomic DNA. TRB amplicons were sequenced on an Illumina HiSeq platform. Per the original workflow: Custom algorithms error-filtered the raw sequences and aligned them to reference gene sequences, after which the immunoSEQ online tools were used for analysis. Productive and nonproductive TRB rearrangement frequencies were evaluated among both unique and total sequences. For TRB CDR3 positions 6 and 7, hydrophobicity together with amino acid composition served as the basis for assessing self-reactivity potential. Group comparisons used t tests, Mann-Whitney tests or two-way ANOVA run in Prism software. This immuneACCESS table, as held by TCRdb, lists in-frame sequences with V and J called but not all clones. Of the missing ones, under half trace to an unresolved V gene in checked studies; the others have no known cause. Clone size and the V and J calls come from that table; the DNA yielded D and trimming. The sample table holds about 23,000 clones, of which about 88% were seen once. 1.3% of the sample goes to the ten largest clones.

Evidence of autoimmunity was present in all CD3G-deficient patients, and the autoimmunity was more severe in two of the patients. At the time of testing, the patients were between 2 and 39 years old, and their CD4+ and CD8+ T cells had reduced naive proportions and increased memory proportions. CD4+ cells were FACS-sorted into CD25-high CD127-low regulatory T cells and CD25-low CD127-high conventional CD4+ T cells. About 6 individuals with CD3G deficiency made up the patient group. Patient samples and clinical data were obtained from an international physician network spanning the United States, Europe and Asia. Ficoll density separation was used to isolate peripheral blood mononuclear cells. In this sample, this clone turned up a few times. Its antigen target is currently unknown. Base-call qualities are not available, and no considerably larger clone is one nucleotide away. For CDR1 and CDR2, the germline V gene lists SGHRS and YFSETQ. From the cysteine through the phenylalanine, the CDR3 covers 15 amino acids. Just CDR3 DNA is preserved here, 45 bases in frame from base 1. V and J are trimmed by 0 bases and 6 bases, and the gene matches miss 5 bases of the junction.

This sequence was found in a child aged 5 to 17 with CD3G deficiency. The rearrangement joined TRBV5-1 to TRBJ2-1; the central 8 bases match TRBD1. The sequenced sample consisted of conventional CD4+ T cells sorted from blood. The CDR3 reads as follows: CASSLGGTGGNEQFF. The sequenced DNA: TGCGCCAGCAGCTTGGGCGGGACAGGTGGCAATGAGCAGTTCTTC.